This T cell receptor (beta chain) is drawn from a study of T-cell memory formation after mild COVID-19. At the level of the study: The two donors had largely donor-specific TCR clusters.

5'RACE, which relied on constant-segment primers, yielded TCR alpha and TCR beta cDNA libraries carrying sample barcodes and UMIs. TCRdb re-called the 5' RACE reads with MiXCR, one entry per CDR3 protein. Altogether over 350,000 distinct CDR3 sequences are present, less than 25% being singletons, with the ten largest covering roughly 8.7%. In the case of this clonotype: Its antigen is unknown.

General study findings and limits: Second-wave clones peaking on day 37 lacked confirmed SARS-CoV-2 specificity. Memory cells collected pre-infection included some clones that later responded, suggesting cross-reactive memory joined.

V trimming: 0 bases; J trimming: 8 bases; junction bases outside the gene matches: 10. The CDR3 covers 15 residues. Germline assignment: CDR1 GTSNPN and CDR2 SVGIG (reference sequence). The sequence derives from an adult woman who had mild COVID-19 (a few samples of this study predate the infection). Cell type and time point are not known. The chain couples TRBV30 to TRBJ2-1; 7 bases fit TRBD2. Specimen: PBMCs or a T cell subset sorted from them (not recorded which). The CDR3 loop reads CAWSVGDYPTDEQFF. CDR3 coding DNA: TGTGCCTGGAGTGTAGGGGACTACCCTACCGATGAGCAGTTCTTC. Full variable domain (missing parts from reference TRBV30 and TRBJ2-1): SQTIHQWPATLVQPVGSPLSLECTVEGTSNPNLYWYRQAAGRGLQLLFYSVGIGQISSEVPQNLSASRPQDRQFILSSKKLLLSDSGFYLCAWSVGDYPTDEQFFGPGTRLTVL.